This T cell receptor beta chain was retrieved from a study of shared clonotypes between healthy human individuals. As originally analysed: In the immunoSEQ data, sequences were junction-only and lacked quality scores, so filtering differed. TCRdb's table, derived via immunoSEQ multiplex PCR, lists solely in-frame clones and lacks some. V and J calls and clone size come straight from that table; D and trimming were deduced from the DNA. Among a few million clones, 85% to 95% were seen once, and the ten largest hold 0.13% to 0.15%. CDR3 size: 14 residues. Trimming left V 6 bases short and J 0 bases short, with 11 bases between. The V gene's germline CDR1 is MNHNS and CDR2 SASEGT.

The V and J genes are TRBV6-1 and TRBJ1-1; D is ambiguous. The receptor was isolated from a man aged 18-30 years in good health. Sequencing was performed on naive CD4+ T cells sorted from blood. Specified subset: CD45RA+ positively selected. CDR3 nucleotide sequence: TGTGCCAGCAGCCACAGCGATATGAACACTGAAGCTTTCTTT. This sequence encodes CASSHSDMNTEAFF.